What follows are 26 T cell receptor beta chains derived from one specimen sequenced in a study of human T cells and chemical hapten exposure listed by TCRdb under 2021. The library was produced with RACE. TCRdb shows the sequencer as NextSeq 500. The raw public data were reprocessed by TCRdb itself: fastp quality trimming at Q25, MiXCR clonotype calling, in-frame beta chains only. Rows are combined by CDR3 protein, so each entry shows the most common genes and DNA. The sample includes 74,000 or so distinct CDR3 sequences, with roughly 10% observed a single time. In total, the top ten clones hold 3.5% of the sample. This specimen's time point label, interpreted: patch test 1, 2 weeks after DPC sensitization. According to the study, the label for this sample's treatment or condition signals: therapeutic diphenylcyclopropenone sensitization with weekly scalp DPC. The sample here was whole blood, taken in connection with sensitization to the hapten diphenylcyclopropenone (DPC). These receptors all come from a woman between 55 and 75 years old with alopecia areata. Some clones in this sample may be carry-over from other donors' samples.

This clonotype has just a few counts. The chain couples TRBV18 to TRBJ2-1; D possibly uses TRBD1 or TRBD2 (5 bases each). The CDR3 totals 13 residues. Germline V gives CDR1 KGHSH, CDR2 LQKENI. With 1 base removed from V and 8 bases from J, the gap between germline ends came to 9 bases. The CDR3 nucleotides read TGTGCCAGCTCACCACAGGGGACCCATGAGCAGTTCTTC. This encodes CASSPQGTHEQFF. The full variable domain, in which reference TRBV18 and TRBJ2-1 provide the parts outside the CDR3, is NAGVMQNPRHLVRRRGQEARLRCSPMKGHSHVYWYRQLPEEGLKFMVYLQKENIIDESGMPKERFSAEFPKEGPSILRIQQVVRGDSAAYFCASSPQGTHEQFFGPGTRLTVL.

The chain employs TRBV2 and TRBJ1-3, with a weak D call TRBD1 (5 bases). Trimming removed 2 bases at V and 2 bases at J, with 7 bases between. The germline gives CDR1 SNHLY, CDR2 FYNNEI. The CDR3 totals 14 residues. The CDR3 is CASSERGAGNTIYF. The CDR3 DNA reads as TGTGCCAGCAGTGAAAGAGGGGCTGGAAACACCATATATTTT.

This rearrangement joins TRBV7-2 to TRBJ1-3; weak D call: TRBD1 (5 bases). Per germline, CDR1 SGHTA and CDR2 FQGNSA. The CDR3 totals 15 residues. The V end lost 6 bases, the J end lost 1 base, and 13 bases lay between the germline ends. In nucleotides, the CDR3 is TGTGCCAGCAGTGGGAGGGGCGGATCTGGAAACACCATATATTTT. Translated, it gives CASSGRGGSGNTIYF.

This clonotype was found many times. The genes are TRBV20-1 and TRBJ2-4, with 7 bases matching TRBD2. This CDR3 spans 15 amino acids. The V gene's germline CDR1 is DFQATT and CDR2 SNEGSKA (reference sequence). V was clipped by 6 bases and J by 1 base; unmatched bases: 9. The CDR3 here is CSASWEGLAKNIQYF. The CDR3 DNA reads as TGCAGTGCCTCGTGGGAGGGCCTGGCCAAAAACATTCAGTACTTC.

Ten or more counts support this clonotype. The chain links TRBV11-2 to TRBJ2-3; the match to TRBD2 covers 8 bases. The V gene's germline CDR1 is SGHAT and CDR2 FQNNGV. V was pared by 4 bases and J by 2 bases, with 17 bases of the junction left unmatched. This CDR3 is 19 amino acids long. CDR3 protein: CASSSYKGRRGVHTDTQYF. The CDR3 region has the DNA TGTGCCAGCAGCTCCTACAAGGGGAGGCGGGGGGTACACACAGATACGCAGTATTTT.

This clonotype was recorded many times. This chain uses TRBV7-6 with TRBJ2-7; 8 nucleotides line up with TRBD1. The CDR3 runs to 15 residues. From germline, CDR1 is SGHVS and CDR2 FNYEAQ. The V segment lost 1 base and the J segment 4 bases; nucleotides outside the gene matches: 6. Here the CDR3 DNA reads TGTGCCAGCAGCTTAGGGGGACAGGATCGATACGAGCAGTACTTC. It is translated as CASSLGGQDRYEQYF.

This clonotype was counted a few times. The J gene is TRBJ2-3, the V gene TRBV12-3 or TRBV12-4; either TRBD1 or TRBD2 may supply D (5 bases each). The CDR3 has 14 residues. V was clipped by 6 bases and J by 4 bases, with 14 bases between them. DNA for the CDR3: TGTGCCAGCAGACCTGGGGCGGGTGCAGATACGCAGTATTTT. Its protein product is CASRPGAGADTQYF.

V gene TRBV29-1 combines with J gene TRBJ2-3; TRBD2 might be the D (5 bases). From germline, CDR1 is SQVTM and CDR2 ANQGSEA. CDR3 length equals 14 residues. V was trimmed by 7 bases and J by 3 bases, leaving 17 bases between them. The CDR3 spells CSAGPREETDTQYF. CDR3 bases: TGCAGCGCCGGTCCCCGGGAAGAGACAGATACGCAGTATTTT.

V usage is TRBV5-6 and J usage is TRBJ1-1; D possibly corresponds to TRBD1 (5 bases). The CDR3 covers 16 residues. Germline assignment: CDR1 SGHDT and CDR2 YYEEEE. V lost 3 bases, J lost 2 bases, and 17 bases lay in between. DNA for the CDR3: TGTGCCAGCAGCTACTATATGCAGGGCGTCAACACTGAAGCTTTCTTT. Its translation is CASSYYMQGVNTEAFF.

V is TRBV9 and J is TRBJ2-3, with TRBD2 matching 10 bases. Germline assignment: CDR1 SGDLS and CDR2 YYNGEE. CDR3 length equals 17 residues. V was pared by 3 bases and J by 5 bases, with 12 bases of the junction left unmatched. The CDR3 nucleotides are TGTGCCAGCAGCGCTTTTCTAGCGGGGGCCGGGGGAGATACGCAGTATTTT. It yields the protein CASSAFLAGAGGDTQYF.

This chain links TRBV20-1 with TRBJ2-7, with 13 bases fitting TRBD2. Germline CDR1 is DFQATT and CDR2 is SNEGSKA (reference sequence). CDR3 length: 15 residues. Unmatched junction bases numbered 6, after V lost 4 bases and J lost 3 bases. DNA for the CDR3: TGCAGTGCTATCCCTGGACTAGCGGGGGACTACGAGCAGTACTTC. It specifies CSAIPGLAGDYEQYF.

The rearrangement links TRBV7-9 to TRBJ2-4; D is possibly TRBD1 (5 bases). The CDR3 extends over 15 amino acids. Trimming removed 8 bases from V and 0 bases from J, with 14 bases in between. Germline CDR1 reads SEHNR; CDR2 reads FQNEAQ (reference sequence). The chain's CDR3 is CASGTTALAKNIQYF. CDR3 DNA sequence: TGTGCCAGCGGCACGACAGCCTTAGCCAAAAACATTCAGTACTTC.

This clonotype was observed at least ten times. The chain carries TRBV9 and TRBJ1-1; D is possibly TRBD1 (5 bases). V lost 4 bases, J lost 0 bases, and 10 bases lay in between. The CDR3 has 14 amino acids. The germline V gene encodes CDR1 SGDLS and CDR2 YYNGEE. The CDR3 region is CASSREGMNTEAFF. The CDR3 DNA reads TGTGCCAGCAGCCGGGAGGGGATGAACACTGAAGCTTTCTTT.

V gene TRBV9 combines with J gene TRBJ2-1, with 7 bases matching TRBD1. Germline-derived CDR1 and CDR2 are SGDLS and YYNGEE. The ends lost 3 bases at V and 10 bases at J; junction bases unmatched: 4. This CDR3 is 12 amino acids long. CDR3 nucleotide sequence: TGTGCCAGCAGCGAAGGGGACAGAGAGCAGTTCTTC. It is translated as CASSEGDREQFF. Full variable domain (rest looked up from reference TRBV9 and TRBJ2-1): DSGVTQTPKHLITATGQRVTLRCSPRSGDLSVYWYQQSLDQGLQFLIQYYNGEERAKGNILERFSAQQFPDLHSELNLSSLELGDSALYFCASSEGDREQFFGPGTRLTVL.

This sequence joins TRBV29-1 and TRBJ2-2; D assignment may be TRBD1 or TRBD2 (5 bases each). Germline V gene sequence: CDR1 SQVTM, CDR2 ANQGSEA. The CDR3 is 14 residues long. V was clipped by 7 bases and J by 0 bases, with 12 bases between them. CDR3 bases: TGCAGCGCCCGGGACGGTGCGAACACCGGGGAGCTGTTTTTT. Protein product: CSARDGANTGELFF.

This chain links TRBV20-1 with TRBJ2-3, with D possibly TRBD2 on 5 matching bases. The germline V gene has CDR1 DFQATT and CDR2 SNEGSKA (reference sequence). CDR3 length equals 17 residues. Trimming pared 3 bases from V and 6 bases from J, leaving 25 bases between. The CDR3 region has the DNA TGCAGTGCTAGTAGCCCGGAGATATCGGGGATAGGGGATACGCAGTATTTT. Translation: CSASSPEISGIGDTQYF.

This clonotype was observed at least ten times. The rearrangement uses TRBV12-3 or TRBV12-4 and TRBJ2-2; 11 positions match TRBD2. V gave up 5 bases and J gave up 6 bases; unmatched junction bases: 5. This CDR3 comprises 15 residues. The CDR3 protein is CASSNSGGASGELFF. CDR3 nucleotides: TGTGCCAGCAGTAATAGCGGGGGGGCCTCCGGGGAGCTGTTTTTT.

This clonotype was detected only a few times. The rearrangement uses TRBV27 and TRBJ1-2; no definite D call. The V gene's germline CDR1 is MNHEY and CDR2 SMNVEV (reference sequence). The germline V and J ends were trimmed by 7 bases and 3 bases, with 18 bases remaining between them. The CDR3 spans 15 residues. The CDR3 here is CASTPVGFGYYGYTF. CDR3 DNA sequence: TGTGCCAGCACTCCTGTAGGGTTCGGGTACTATGGCTACACCTTC.

The sample holds a few counts of this clonotype. The CDR3: CSARWGVAGTNTEAFF. CDR3 nucleotides: TGCAGTGCTAGATGGGGGGTAGCGGGCACGAACACTGAAGCTTTCTTT. This sequence joins TRBV20-1 and TRBJ1-1; D is perhaps TRBD1 (5 bases). CDR3 length: 16 residues. V lost 2 bases to trimming and J lost 1 base, with 17 bases between them. CDR1 is DFQATT and CDR2 is SNEGSKA in the germline V gene (reference sequence).

This clonotype showed up just a few times. The rearrangement uses TRBV10-3 and TRBJ1-5; a weak D match, TRBD1 (6 bases). Trimming took off 0 bases at V and 5 bases at J, with 14 bases between the two ends. CDR1 and CDR2 (germline): ENHRY, SYGVKD. The CDR3 totals 16 residues. The DNA of the CDR3 is TGTGCCATCAGTGAGTCCCAGGGGACCAGTCATCAGCCCCAGCATTTT. This encodes CAISESQGTSHQPQHF.

In its sample, this clonotype was seen a few times. This chain uses TRBV19 with TRBJ1-5; D is ambiguous. Germline CDR1 LNHDA, CDR2 SQIVND (reference sequence). The ends were cut back, 5 bases at V and 5 bases at J, with 7 bases in the middle. CDR3 length: 12 amino acids. The CDR3 reads CASSERDQPQHF. The CDR3, as DNA: TGTGCCAGTAGTGAGAGGGATCAGCCCCAGCATTTT. The full variable domain, in which reference TRBV19 and TRBJ1-5 provide the parts outside the CDR3, is DGGITQSPKYLFRKEGQNVTLSCEQNLNHDAMYWYRQDPGQGLRLIYYSQIVNDFQKGDIAEGYSVSREKKESFPLTVTSAQKNPTAFYLCASSERDQPQHFGDGTRLSIL.

The chain joins TRBV5-1 to TRBJ2-5; possibly TRBD1 for D (6 bases). V was cut by 2 bases and J by 1 base, with 9 bases left in between. From germline, CDR1 is SGHRS and CDR2 YFSETQ. The CDR3 is 14 residues long. The CDR3 here is CASSLGTIQETQYF. The CDR3 DNA is TGCGCCAGCAGCTTAGGGACAATCCAAGAGACCCAGTACTTC.

This clonotype was recorded many times. V gene TRBV9 combines with J gene TRBJ2-5, with TRBD1 as a possible D gene (5 bases). The CDR3 runs 15 residues. Germline CDR1 SGDLS, CDR2 YYNGEE. The germline V and J ends were trimmed by 2 bases and 8 bases, with 19 bases remaining between them. The DNA of the CDR3 is TGTGCCAGCAGCGTGAGAGGTGACAGCCCTTTAACCCAGTACTTC. Its protein product is CASSVRGDSPLTQYF.

This sequence joins TRBV29-1 and TRBJ1-6; D is undetermined. V lost 6 bases and J lost 5, with 17 bases in between. Germline lookup yields CDR1 SQVTM and CDR2 ANQGSEA. There are 15 residues in the CDR3. This chain's CDR3 is CSVQVVGSDNSPLHF. CDR3 nucleotide sequence: TGCAGCGTGCAAGTAGTGGGATCGGATAATTCACCCCTCCACTTT.

This clonotype was picked up many times. This rearrangement joins TRBV7-2 to TRBJ2-5, with D possibly being TRBD1 (6 bases). Germline loops: CDR1 SGHTA, CDR2 FQGNSA. Trimming cost V 0 bases and J 1 base, with 6 bases left between them. The CDR3 has 14 residues. CDR3 bases: TGTGCCAGCAGCTTAGCAGGGGGCCAAGAGACCCAGTACTTC. This codes for CASSLAGGQETQYF.

In this sample, this clonotype turned up many times. V usage is TRBV7-9 and J usage is TRBJ1-1; the match to TRBD1 covers 7 bases. Germline CDR1 is SEHNR and CDR2 is FQNEAQ (reference sequence). Germline trimming cut 5 bases from V and 5 bases from J; bases unmatched to any gene: 8. The CDR3 is made up of 14 amino acids. CDR3 bases: TGTGCCAGCAGCCCCGGACAGGCGGGGACTGAAGCTTTCTTT. Its translation is CASSPGQAGTEAFF.